A single TCR beta chain is shown here with its context. Its antigen is not identified. The CDR3 has 16 amino acids. Trimming took off 5 bases at V and 0 bases at J, with 12 bases between the two ends. Germline CDR1 SGHDT, CDR2 YYEEEE. The sample originates from a study of shared clonotypes between healthy human individuals. Study overall: For every donor, three CD4 naive, three CD4 memory, two CD8 naive and one CD8 memory plates were used. Findings and limits, study-wide: Sample collection involved blood only; tissue repertoires are likely different. Even with large depth, rarefaction showed that sorted-subset sequencing was incomplete.

It was across several immunoSEQ plates that each subset's genomic DNA was evenly split. Assay used: immunoSEQ multiplex PCR; TCRdb lists only in-frame clones, some missing. The sample lists about 1.5 million clones; 98% were seen once. This chain uses TRBV5-6 with TRBJ2-6; no clear D. What was sequenced was naive CD4+ T cells sorted from blood. Subset described: CD45RA+ positively selected. The receptor was derived from a man under 40 in good health. The DNA of the CDR3 is TGTGCCAGCAGTCGGCTTTTTGTCTCTGGGGCCAACGTCCTGACTTTC. Encoded protein: CASSRLFVSGANVLTF.